This entry lists 17 T cell receptor beta chains sequenced from one sample in a study of regulatory T cells in long-lasting Graves disease. As to time point: persistent/refractory GD, antithyroid drugs over 5 years with positive TRAb. Generation of the TCR library employed RNA extracted from PBMCs. Both iRepertoire HTBI primers and Arm-PCR of CDR3 regions were used to build the TCR beta libraries. TCRdb redid the calling of the multiplex PCR reads with MiXCR, one entry per CDR3 protein. The sample has approximately 350,000 distinct CDR3 sequences; less than 30% are singletons. The specimen was peripheral blood mononuclear cells (PBMCs), collected when the disease was refractory, from a patient treated with antithyroid drugs. The receptors come from a woman aged 40 to 49 with Graves disease.

The sample holds many counts of this clonotype. The chain uses TRBV7-9 and TRBJ2-5; D remains ambiguous. The CDR3 is made up of 13 amino acids. In germline, CDR1 is SEHNR, CDR2 FQNEAQ (reference sequence). Trimming took 5 bases from V and 1 from J, leaving 8 bases between them. Here the CDR3 reads CASSTVVQETQYF. For the CDR3, the DNA is TGTGCCAGCAGCACCGTGGTCCAAGAGACCCAGTACTTC.

This clonotype came up a few times. The chain joins TRBV6-1 to TRBJ2-2; D unclear. Per the germline V gene, CDR1 is MNHNS and CDR2 is SASEGT. This CDR3 contains 12 residues. With 6 bases removed from V and 4 bases from J, the gap between germline ends came to 6 bases. CDR3 in DNA: TGTGCCAGCAGATTTCCCACCGGGGAGCTGTTTTTT. It yields the protein CASRFPTGELFF.

This clonotype was detected only a few times. This rearrangement joins TRBV7-9 to TRBJ2-7; D remains unclear. The V end was cut by 1 base, the J end by 8 bases, with 15 bases between. The germline CDR1 and CDR2 sequences are SEHNR and FQNEAQ (reference sequence). The CDR3 has 14 amino acids. The DNA for the CDR3 is TGTGCCAGCAGCTTAGGCGGATCCCTCTTTCAGCAGTACTTC. This codes for CASSLGGSLFQQYF. The entire variable domain, with the rest obtained from reference TRBV7-9 and TRBJ2-7, is as follows: DTGVSQNPRHKITKRGQNVTFRCDPISEHNRLYWYRQTLGQGPEFLTYFQNEAQLEKSRLLSDRFSAERPKGSFSTLEIQRTEQGDSAMYLCASSLGGSLFQQYFGPGTRLTVT.

The sample holds many counts of this clonotype. The gene calls are TRBV2 and TRBJ2-7; D is perhaps TRBD1 (6 bases). From germline, CDR1 is SNHLY and CDR2 FYNNEI. The V gene lost 7 bases and the J gene lost 4 bases, with 17 bases spanning the gap. The length of the CDR3 is 14 residues. The CDR3 sequence is CASNPQGVDYEQYF. The CDR3 nucleotides are TGTGCCAGCAACCCACAGGGTGTCGATTACGAGCAGTACTTC.

This clonotype showed up many times. The chain combines TRBV20-1 with TRBJ2-7; D is unresolved. Germline CDR1 DFQATT, CDR2 SNEGSKA (reference sequence). This CDR3 is built from 12 residues. Trimming removed 2 bases at V and 1 base at J, with 6 bases between. This chain's CDR3 is CSARTTSYEQYF. The DNA of the CDR3 is TGCAGTGCTAGAACTACATCCTACGAGCAGTACTTC.

This chain uses TRBV28 with TRBJ2-2; D gene ambiguous. The CDR3 runs 15 residues. The germline CDR1 and CDR2 sequences are MDHEN and SYDVKM. The V and J ends lost 1 base and 0 bases respectively, with 6 bases between them. Written as DNA, the CDR3 is TGTGCCAGCAGTTTATACAACCCGAACACCGGGGAGCTGTTTTTT. Translation gives CASSLYNPNTGELFF. The entire variable domain, with the rest obtained from reference TRBV28 and TRBJ2-2, is as follows: DVKVTQSSRYLVKRTGEKVFLECVQDMDHENMFWYRQDPGLGLRLIYFSYDVKMKEKGDIPEGYSVSREKKERFSLILESASTNQTSMYLCASSLYNPNTGELFFGEGSRLTVL.

The chain combines TRBV4-1 with TRBJ2-1; 7 bases fit TRBD2. V shed 3 bases and J 9 bases; nucleotides not matched to a gene: 2. CDR1 is MGHRA and CDR2 is YSYEKL in the germline V gene. There are 12 residues in the CDR3. The CDR3 coding sequence is TGCGCCAGCAGCCAGGGACTATTTGAGCAGTTCTTC. This sequence encodes CASSQGLFEQFF.

This clonotype has a single count. The chain carries TRBV7-2 and TRBJ2-5; D gene ambiguous. This CDR3 has 15 amino acids. V lost 2 bases, J lost 2 bases, and 12 bases lay in between. The germline CDR1 and CDR2 sequences are SGHTA and FQGNSA. The CDR3 region has the DNA TGTGCCAGCAGCTTACGAATCGGTAATCAAGAGACCCAGTACTTC. Its translation is CASSLRIGNQETQYF.

This clonotype appeared many times. The chain links TRBV6-1 to TRBJ1-2; D not resolved. Germline V gene sequence: CDR1 MNHNS, CDR2 SASEGT. The length of the CDR3 is 13 residues. Trimming shortened V by 6 bases and J by 2 bases, and 10 bases separated the two germline ends. Written as DNA, the CDR3 is TGTGCCAGCAGCGTGACGGGGAACTATGGCTACACCTTC. Translation gives CASSVTGNYGYTF.

This clonotype was counted ten times or more. The V gene is TRBV28, the J gene TRBJ2-5; possible D gene TRBD1, 6 bases. V was shortened by 5 bases and J by 5 bases, with 15 bases between the two germline ends. This CDR3 region has 14 residues. Looked up from germline, CDR1 is MDHEN and CDR2 is SYDVKM. The CDR3 loop is CASSNYRVGETQYF. For the CDR3, the DNA is TGTGCCAGCAGTAACTACAGGGTGGGCGAGACCCAGTACTTC. The complete variable domain, with remaining parts taken from reference TRBV28 and TRBJ2-5, reads DVKVTQSSRYLVKRTGEKVFLECVQDMDHENMFWYRQDPGLGLRLIYFSYDVKMKEKGDIPEGYSVSREKKERFSLILESASTNQTSMYLCASSNYRVGETQYFGPGTRLLVL.

The chain employs TRBV19 and TRBJ2-1; 12 nucleotides line up with TRBD2. V trimming: 10 bases; J trimming: 9 bases; junction bases outside the gene matches: 16. The CDR3 loop spans 16 amino acids. Germline V gene data show CDR1 as LNHDA and CDR2 as SQIVND (reference sequence). CDR3 amino acids: CATAKTSGSKGCEQFF. In DNA form, the CDR3 reads TGTGCCACCGCAAAGACTAGCGGGAGTAAAGGATGTGAGCAGTTCTTC.

V usage is TRBV25-1 and J usage is TRBJ1-1; the D gene is possibly TRBD1 (5 bases). The V end was cut by 4 bases, the J end by 3 bases, with 9 bases between. Germline CDR1 and CDR2: MGHDK and SYGVNS. CDR3 length equals 13 residues. Here the CDR3 reads CASSGEGHTEAFF. The DNA for the CDR3 is TGTGCCAGCAGTGGGGAGGGGCACACTGAAGCTTTCTTT.

The chain joins TRBV5-1 to TRBJ1-1, with 7 bases lining up with TRBD1. Germline CDR1 SGHRS, CDR2 YFSETQ. The CDR3 consists of 13 residues. The junction had 3 bases not matched to a gene; V was cut back by 1 base and J by 6 bases. The CDR3 loop reads CASSLRQGAEAFF. In nucleotides, the CDR3 is TGCGCCAGCAGCTTGAGGCAGGGGGCTGAAGCTTTCTTT.

In this sample, this clonotype turned up many times. The chain has TRBV28 and TRBJ2-2; TRBD2 is a possible D gene (5 bases). This CDR3 comprises 17 residues. Trimming took off 3 bases at V and 1 base at J, with 15 bases between the two ends. Germline values: CDR1 MDHEN, CDR2 SYDVKM. In DNA form, the CDR3 reads TGTGCCAGCAGTTTCCCTGGGGAGAGTGGGAACACCGGGGAGCTGTTTTTT. Its translation is CASSFPGESGNTGELFF.

The chain carries TRBV6-2 or TRBV6-3 and TRBJ1-3; D unresolved. This CDR3 has 14 amino acids. The germline CDR1 and CDR2 sequences are MNHEY and SVGEGT. The V end lost 5 bases, the J end lost 4 bases, and 12 bases lay between the germline ends. CDR3 nucleotide sequence: TGTGCCAGCAGTGAATGGGCTGAAGGAAACACCATATATTTT. Encoded protein: CASSEWAEGNTIYF.

This clonotype has only a few counts. CDR3 protein: CASSLNSWGNRAEAFF. DNA for the CDR3: TGTGCCAGCAGTTTAAATTCCTGGGGAAATCGGGCTGAAGCTTTCTTT. V is TRBV12-3 or TRBV12-4 and J is TRBJ1-1; D uncertain. This CDR3 comprises 16 residues. V gave up 2 bases and J gave up 6 bases, with 19 bases separating them.

This clonotype was seen repeatedly, ten times or more. The chain joins TRBV28 to TRBJ1-1; a possible D gene is TRBD1 (6 bases). This CDR3 region has 13 residues. The V gene's germline CDR1 is MDHEN and CDR2 SYDVKM. V lost 6 bases to trimming and J lost 11 bases, with 19 bases between them. CDR3 DNA: TGTGCCAGCAGCTCACAGGGCTCTAAACTGGCTTTCTTT. Translation gives CASSSQGSKLAFF. Full variable domain (outside the CDR3, taken from reference TRBV28 and TRBJ1-1): DVKVTQSSRYLVKRTGEKVFLECVQDMDHENMFWYRQDPGLGLRLIYFSYDVKMKEKGDIPEGYSVSREKKERFSLILESASTNQTSMYLCASSSQGSKLAFFGQGTRLTVV.